Below, 5 T cell receptor beta chains from the same sample are listed, as sequenced in a study of identical twins. In TCRdb, the 5' RACE reads were re-called with MiXCR into one record per CDR3 protein. The repertoire holds 450,000 or so distinct CDR3 sequences, with around 18% as singletons. Sequencing was performed on naive T cells sorted from blood. These receptors were obtained from a man aged 50 to 60 in good health.

This clonotype was seen many times. The chain uses TRBV14 and TRBJ2-1, with a weak D call TRBD1 (5 bases). Germline values: CDR1 SGHDN, CDR2 FVKESK. The length of the CDR3 is 14 residues. The V gene lost 2 bases and the J gene lost 7 bases, with 12 bases spanning the gap. CDR3 sequence (DNA): TGTGCCAGCAGCCAAATACAGGAGAGGAATGAGCAGTTCTTC. It encodes CASSQIQERNEQFF.

The chain combines TRBV6-1 with TRBJ2-1; D gene unclear. Per germline, CDR1 MNHNS and CDR2 SASEGT. This CDR3 has 13 amino acids. V gave up 7 bases and J gave up 5 bases, with 12 bases separating them. The CDR3 nucleotides read TGTGCCAGCACCTCACCCCGGGACAATGAGCAGTTCTTC. Protein: CASTSPRDNEQFF.

The chain has TRBV5-1 and TRBJ2-7; the D call may be TRBD1 or TRBD2 (5 bases each). Germline V gives CDR1 SGHRS, CDR2 YFSETQ. This CDR3 has 15 residues. Trimming shortened V by 8 bases and J by 1 base, and 19 bases separated the two germline ends. CDR3: CASRRPGTSSYEQYF. DNA for the CDR3: TGCGCCAGTAGGAGGCCCGGGACGTCGTCCTACGAGCAGTACTTC.

Ten or more counts support this clonotype. The chain couples TRBV5-1 to TRBJ2-3, with 13 bases fitting TRBD2. This CDR3 spans 16 amino acids. Germline CDR1 is SGHRS and CDR2 is YFSETQ. Trimming cost V 3 bases and J 6 bases; bases outside gene matches: 7. The CDR3 sequence is CASSSDGLAGADTQYF. The CDR3 region has the DNA TGCGCCAGCAGCTCCGACGGACTAGCGGGAGCGGATACGCAGTATTTT.

This clonotype was observed many times. The CDR3 sequence: CASSSTRTEAFF. CDR3 DNA: TGTGCCAGCAGCTCAACAAGAACTGAAGCTTTCTTT. This chain uses TRBV12-3 or TRBV12-4 with TRBJ1-1; D gene ambiguous. The CDR3 consists of 12 residues. Trimming removed 6 bases at V and 5 bases at J, with 10 bases between.